The source of this T cell receptor beta chain is a study of T cells in Graves' hyperthyroidism and ophthalmopathy. This clonotype was seen repeatedly, ten times or more. Germline V CDR1 and CDR2: MNHEY, SMNVEV (reference sequence). The CDR3 runs to 19 residues. The V and J ends lost 4 bases and 7 bases, in that order; junction bases with no gene match: 21. From RNA transcripts, TCR beta CDR3 regions were amplified. When the TCR CDR3 underwent first-round RT-PCR, the HTBI primer set was used. MiXCR, applied by TCRdb to the multiplex PCR reads, yields one record per CDR3 protein. The repertoire holds about 290,000 distinct CDR3 sequences, with approximately 16% as singletons.

The sample taken for sequencing was blood. The source of this sequence is a woman between 45 and 65 years old with Graves' hyperthyroidism that later progressed to Graves' ophthalmopathy. The gene calls are TRBV27 and TRBJ2-7; 11 bases match TRBD2. DNA for the CDR3: TGTGCCAGCAGTTCCTTAGGGGGCGGACTAGCGGGCCTCTTGGGTGAGCAGTACTTC. Protein sequence: CASSSLGGGLAGLLGEQYF.